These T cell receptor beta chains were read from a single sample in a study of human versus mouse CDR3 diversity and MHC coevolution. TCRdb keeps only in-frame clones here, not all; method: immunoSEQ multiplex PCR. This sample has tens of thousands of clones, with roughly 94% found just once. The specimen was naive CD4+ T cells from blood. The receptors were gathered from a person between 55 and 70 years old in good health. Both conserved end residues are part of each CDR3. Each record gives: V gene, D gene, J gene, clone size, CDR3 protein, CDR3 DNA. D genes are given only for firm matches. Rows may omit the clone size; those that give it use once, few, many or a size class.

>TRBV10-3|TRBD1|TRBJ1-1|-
CAISERTGEHTEAFF
TGTGCCATCAGTGAACGGACAGGGGAGCACACTGAAGCTTTCTTT
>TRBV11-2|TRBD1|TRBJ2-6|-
CASSRQGAFSGANVLTF
TGTGCCAGCAGCAGACAGGGGGCTTTCTCTGGGGCCAACGTCCTGACTTTC
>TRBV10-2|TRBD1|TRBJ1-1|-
CASSASTGGYTEAFF
TGCGCCAGCAGCGCCTCGACAGGGGGATACACTGAAGCTTTCTTT
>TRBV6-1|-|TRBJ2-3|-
CASSRYTDTQYF
TGTGCCAGCAGTCGCTACACAGATACGCAGTATTTT
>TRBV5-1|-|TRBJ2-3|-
CASSLAWGRRSTDTQYF
TGCGCCAGCAGCTTGGCCTGGGGGCGCCGGAGCACAGATACGCAGTATTTT
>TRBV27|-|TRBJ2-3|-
CASSAPGVADTQYF
TGTGCCAGCAGTGCGCCGGGGGTAGCAGATACGCAGTATTTT
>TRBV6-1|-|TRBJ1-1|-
CASSPLVDSRTEAFF
TGTGCCAGCAGTCCCCTTGTTGACAGCAGGACTGAAGCTTTCTTT
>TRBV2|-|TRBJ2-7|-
CASSGSRYEQYF
TGTGCCAGCTCCGGGTCGAGATACGAGCAGTACTTC
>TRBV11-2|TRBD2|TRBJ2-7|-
CASSLGLAGGHSYEQYF
TGTGCCAGCAGCTTAGGACTAGCGGGAGGACACTCCTACGAGCAGTACTTC
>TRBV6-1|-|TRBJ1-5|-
CASMEVNQPQHF
TGTGCCAGCATGGAGGTCAATCAGCCCCAGCATTTT
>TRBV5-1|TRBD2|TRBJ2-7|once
CASSTASGRPYEQYF
TGCGCCAGCAGCACAGCTAGCGGGAGGCCCTACGAGCAGTACTTC
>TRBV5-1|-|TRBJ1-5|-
CASREDSNQPQHF
TGCGCCAGCAGGGAGGATAGCAATCAGCCCCAGCATTTT
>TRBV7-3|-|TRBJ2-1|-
CASSLGPESYNEQFF
TGTGCCAGCAGCTTGGGGCCGGAATCCTACAATGAGCAGTTCTTC
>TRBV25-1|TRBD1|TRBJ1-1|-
CASSETGGGFGAFF
TGTGCCAGCAGTGAGACAGGGGGCGGGTTTGGAGCTTTCTTT
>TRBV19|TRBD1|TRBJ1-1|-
CASIDRTGTYGTEAFF
TGTGCCAGTATCGACCGGACAGGGACGTACGGGACTGAAGCTTTCTTT
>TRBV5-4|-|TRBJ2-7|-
CASSPYRANSYEQYF
TGTGCCAGCAGCCCTTACAGGGCTAACTCCTACGAGCAGTACTTC
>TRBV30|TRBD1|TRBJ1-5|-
CAWSQGQGEPQHF
TGTGCCTGGAGCCAGGGACAGGGAGAGCCCCAGCATTTT
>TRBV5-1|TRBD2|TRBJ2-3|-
CASSLVGGIADTQYF
TGCGCCAGCAGCTTGGTGGGGGGGATCGCAGATACGCAGTATTTT
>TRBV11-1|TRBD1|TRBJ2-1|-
CASRFQGARGKSKYNEQFF
TGTGCCAGCAGGTTCCAGGGGGCGCGGGGCAAGAGTAAATACAATGAGCAGTTCTTC
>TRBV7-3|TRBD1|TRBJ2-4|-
CASSLGGQRSNIQYF
TGTGCCAGCAGCTTAGGGGGACAGCGTTCAAACATTCAGTACTTC
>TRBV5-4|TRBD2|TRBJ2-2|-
CASSPRTSGKTGELFF
TGTGCCAGCAGCCCCCGGACTAGCGGTAAAACCGGGGAGCTGTTTTTT
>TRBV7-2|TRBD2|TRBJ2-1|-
CASSLRAGVSYNEQFF
TGTGCCAGCAGCCTACGAGCGGGAGTAAGCTACAATGAGCAGTTCTTC
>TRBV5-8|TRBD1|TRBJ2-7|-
CASSLRQGANEQYF
TGTGCCAGCAGCTTGCGGCAGGGGGCGAACGAGCAGTACTTC
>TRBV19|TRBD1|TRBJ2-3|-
CASSIRTGVVPDTQYF
TGTGCCAGTAGTATTCGGACAGGGGTTGTGCCCGATACGCAGTATTTT
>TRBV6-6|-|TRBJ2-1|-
CASSPGLYNEQFF
TGTGCCAGCAGCCCGGGACTGTACAATGAGCAGTTCTTC
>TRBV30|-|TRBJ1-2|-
CAWSVQGFYGYTF
TGTGCCTGGAGTGTACAGGGATTTTATGGCTACACCTTC
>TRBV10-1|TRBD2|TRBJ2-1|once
CASSERSTGQRGGEQFF
TGCGCCAGCAGTGAGAGGAGCACCGGGCAGCGGGGTGGTGAGCAGTTCTTC
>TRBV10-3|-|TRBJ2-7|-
CAISGPTRTHEQYF
TGTGCCATCAGTGGCCCGACTAGGACCCACGAGCAGTACTTC
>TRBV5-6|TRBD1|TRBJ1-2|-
CASTTGGPVIHGYTF
TGTGCCAGCACCACAGGGGGGCCTGTGATCCATGGCTACACCTTC
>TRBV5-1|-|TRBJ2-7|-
CASSLVGLGRGNYEQYF
TGCGCCAGCAGCTTGGTTGGCCTTGGGCGGGGTAACTACGAGCAGTACTTC
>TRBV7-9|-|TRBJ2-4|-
CASSLIGFQGDQPKNIQYF
TGTGCCAGCAGCTTAATAGGCTTCCAAGGGGATCAGCCCAAAAACATTCAGTACTTC
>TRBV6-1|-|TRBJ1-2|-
CASRGTGGRAYGYTF
TGTGCCAGCAGGGGGACCGGGGGGCGCGCCTATGGCTACACCTTC
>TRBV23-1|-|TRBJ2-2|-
CASSLGQAGGGELFF
TGCGCCAGCAGTCTCGGACAGGCCGGGGGCGGGGAGCTGTTTTTT
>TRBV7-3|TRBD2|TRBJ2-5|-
CASSIASTSGRETQYF
TGTGCCAGCAGCATAGCCTCGACTAGCGGGAGGGAGACCCAGTACTTC
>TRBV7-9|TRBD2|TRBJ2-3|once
CASSLSGSTDTQYF
TGTGCCAGCAGCCTTAGCGGGAGCACAGATACGCAGTATTTT
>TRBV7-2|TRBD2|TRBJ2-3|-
CASSYRGLAGGFSTDTQYF
TGTGCCAGCAGCTACCGGGGGCTAGCGGGAGGGTTTAGCACAGATACGCAGTATTTT
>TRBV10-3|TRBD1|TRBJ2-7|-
CAISRDRGEQYF
TGTGCCATCAGTCGGGACAGGGGCGAGCAGTACTTC
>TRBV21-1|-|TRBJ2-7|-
CASSKAPLADSSITYEQYF
TGTGCCAGCAGCAAAGCGCCCCTAGCGGACTCCTCTATTACCTACGAGCAGTACTTC
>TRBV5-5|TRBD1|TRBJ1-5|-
CASSERPGGGNQPQHF
TGTGCCAGCAGCGAGCGGCCAGGGGGTGGGAATCAGCCCCAGCATTTT
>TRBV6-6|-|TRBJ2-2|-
CASSYTRANTGELFF
TGTGCCAGCAGTTACACCAGGGCGAACACCGGGGAGCTGTTTTTT
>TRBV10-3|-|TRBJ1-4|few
CAISTVERGKFVSGEKLFF
TGTGCCATCAGTACAGTCGAACGGGGAAAGTTTGTTAGTGGTGAAAAACTGTTTTTT
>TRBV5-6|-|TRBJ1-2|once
CASSFQATGVYGYTF
TGTGCCAGCAGCTTTCAAGCGACAGGAGTCTATGGCTACACCTTC
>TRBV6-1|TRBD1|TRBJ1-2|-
CASCCRDRGDGYTF
TGTGCCAGCTGTTGCCGGGACAGGGGGGATGGCTACACCTTC
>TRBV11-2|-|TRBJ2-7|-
CASSLLDGVQYF
TGTGCCAGCAGTCTTCTCGATGGAGTGCAGTACTTC
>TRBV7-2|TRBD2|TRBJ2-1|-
CASSLVGSGLRNEQFF
TGTGCCAGCAGCTTAGTAGGTAGCGGGTTAAGGAATGAGCAGTTCTTC
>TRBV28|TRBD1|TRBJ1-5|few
CATSGQGAHQPQHF
TGTGCCACCTCGGGACAGGGGGCTCATCAGCCCCAGCATTTT
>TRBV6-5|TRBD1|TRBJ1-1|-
CASSLRTGTTEAFF
TGTGCCAGCAGTCTCCGGACAGGGACCACTGAAGCTTTCTTT
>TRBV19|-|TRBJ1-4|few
CASSSRAANEKLFF
TGTGCCAGTAGTAGCAGGGCGGCTAATGAAAAACTGTTTTTT
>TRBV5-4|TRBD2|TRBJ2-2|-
CASSLRFLAGDTGELFF
TGTGCCAGCAGCTTGCGATTCCTAGCGGGGGACACCGGGGAGCTGTTTTTT
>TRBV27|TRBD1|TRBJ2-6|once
CASSFTGAGANVLTF
TGTGCCAGCAGTTTCACAGGGGCCGGGGCCAACGTCCTGACTTTC
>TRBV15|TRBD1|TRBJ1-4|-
CATSRQGTNEKLFF
TGTGCCACCAGCCGACAGGGAACTAATGAAAAACTGTTTTTT